This TCR beta chain emerged from a study of T cells in Graves' hyperthyroidism and ophthalmopathy. Across the whole study: Before treatment of any kind, peripheral blood was taken at initial diagnosis. Notes on the study in general: Among clonotypes expanded in thyroid above 0.001, most were also found in blood.

Amplification of TCR beta CDR3 regions was performed using RNA transcripts as template. An initial round of RT-PCR targeting the TCR CDR3 relied on the HTBI primer set. In TCRdb, the multiplex PCR reads were re-called with MiXCR into one record per CDR3 protein. The data show approximately 870,000 distinct CDR3 sequences, 38% seen once. Researchers barred patients who had uncontrolled infection, other autoimmune disease, pregnancy or lactation. Germline CDR1 SNHLY, CDR2 FYNNEI. V lost 2 bases to trimming and J lost 8 bases; unmatched junction nucleotides: 8. The CDR3 is 15 amino acids. With regard to this clonotype: Its antigen is currently unknown.

This rearrangement joins TRBV2 to TRBJ1-4; 7 positions agree with TRBD1. The receptor was derived from a man aged 18 to 35 with Graves' hyperthyroidism. The specimen was blood. The CDR3 bases are TGTGCCAGCAGTGAAACAGGGGACAGTCGGGAAAAACTGTTTTTT. The encoded protein is CASSETGDSREKLFF.